This T cell receptor (beta chain) was profiled in a study of OX40 agonist ivuxolimab in advanced cancers. Findings and limits, study-wide: In CD8+ T cells, expanded clones were on average more numerous than in CD4+.

As concerns this clone: Its antigen is undetermined.

The CDR3 is 18 residues long. V was clipped by 1 base and J by 0 bases; unmatched bases: 11. Using immunoSEQ multiplex PCR, the repertoire was profiled, and TCRdb retains in-frame clones only, with some absent. The repertoire holds approximately 89,000 clones, with roughly nine tenths as singletons. The gene calls are TRBV5-3 and TRBJ2-7; 9 positions agree with TRBD1. TRBV5-3 is filed as an ORF, its function uncertain. This material consisted of CD4+ or CD8+ T cells sorted from blood, taken in a trial of the OX40 agonist ivuxolimab. The receptor comes from an adult with an advanced solid tumor such as melanoma, head and neck, liver or kidney cancer. As DNA, the CDR3 is TGTGCCAGAAGCTTGCCAAGCCGACAGGGGGATTCCTCCTACGAGCAGTACTTC. The encoded protein is CARSLPSRQGDSSYEQYF.